Below, 19 T cell receptor beta chains from the same sample are listed, as sequenced in a study of CD8 T cells in ankylosing spondylitis. TCRdb re-analysed the 5' RACE reads in MiXCR, keeping a single row per CDR3 protein. This table has 150,000 to 200,000 distinct CDR3 sequences, roughly 20% appearing once. Material: blood, either unsorted or a sorted T cell fraction (not recorded which). The source of these receptors is a male donor under 30 with ankylosing spondylitis or in good health (not recorded which).

This clonotype came up many times. J is TRBJ2-1 and V is TRBV19; D may be TRBD2 (6 bases). The CDR3 spans 20 residues. V was cut by 8 bases and J by 0 bases, with 29 bases left in between. CDR1 and CDR2 (germline): LNHDA, SQIVND (reference sequence). The CDR3 nucleotides are TGTGCCAGTGAGCCGCGTAGGAGGGGCCTACTTGAGGTCTCCTACAATGAGCAGTTCTTC. Residues: CASEPRRRGLLEVSYNEQFF.

This clonotype was detected many times. This rearrangement joins TRBV7-9 to TRBJ2-1; 11 nucleotides line up with TRBD2. Germline loops: CDR1 SEHNR, CDR2 FQNEAQ (reference sequence). Unmatched junction bases numbered 7, after V lost 5 bases and J lost 4 bases. The length of the CDR3 is 16 residues. Here the CDR3 reads CASSPLAGGLYNEQFF. The CDR3 DNA is TGTGCCAGCAGCCCTCTAGCGGGAGGTCTTTACAATGAGCAGTTCTTC.

This clonotype was picked up many times. The gene calls are TRBV20-1 and TRBJ1-1; 7 bases are shared with TRBD1. The CDR3 is made up of 14 amino acids. Germline values: CDR1 DFQATT, CDR2 SNEGSKA (reference sequence). The ends lost 6 bases at V and 3 bases at J; junction bases unmatched: 10. The CDR3 DNA follows: TGCAGTGCACCTCGGGACAGAAGGGACACTGAAGCTTTCTTT. This codes for CSAPRDRRDTEAFF.

This clonotype was detected many times. The V call is TRBV5-6, the J call TRBJ2-7; 11 nucleotides line up with TRBD1. V was clipped by 4 bases and J by 1 base; unmatched bases: 4. The CDR3 has 15 amino acids. Germline V gene sequence: CDR1 SGHDT, CDR2 YYEEEE. The DNA of the CDR3 is TGTGCCAGCAGCCTTGGGACAGGGGGTTCCTACGAGCAGTACGTC. Amino acid sequence: CASSLGTGGSYEQYV.

This clonotype has ten or more counts. The V and J genes are TRBV2 and TRBJ2-2, with 8 bases that match TRBD1. CDR1 is SNHLY and CDR2 is FYNNEI in the germline V gene. V gave up 8 bases and J gave up 4 bases; unmatched junction bases: 6. The CDR3 is 14 residues long. Here the CDR3 reads CASAGQGSTGELFF. In nucleotides, the CDR3 is TGTGCCAGCGCCGGACAGGGAAGCACCGGGGAGCTGTTTTTT.

This clonotype was counted a few times. The J gene is TRBJ1-2, the V gene TRBV29-1; unclear D gene. The V gene lost 3 bases and the J gene lost 6 bases, with 8 bases spanning the gap. This CDR3 contains 11 residues. CDR1 and CDR2 (germline): SQVTM, ANQGSEA. DNA for the CDR3: TGCAGCGTTGATCGGGGAAATGGCTACACCTTC. Its protein is CSVDRGNGYTF.

The chain couples TRBV27 to TRBJ1-2; 8 nucleotides line up with TRBD1. Looked up from germline, CDR1 is MNHEY and CDR2 is SMNVEV (reference sequence). Trimming took 4 bases from V and 3 from J; bases not matched to a gene: 4. CDR3 length: 14 residues. CDR3 region: CASSSDREYYGYTF. CDR3 coding DNA: TGTGCCAGCAGTTCGGACAGGGAGTACTATGGCTACACCTTC.

There are many counts of this clonotype. The V call is TRBV19, the J call TRBJ1-1; D possibly corresponds to TRBD1 (5 bases). Trimming pared 6 bases from V and 8 bases from J, leaving 10 bases between. Germline CDR1 and CDR2: LNHDA and SQIVND (reference sequence). The CDR3 contains 11 residues. The CDR3 region is CASRWDGEAFF. The CDR3 nucleotides read TGTGCCAGTAGGTGGGACGGAGAAGCTTTCTTT.

The chain recombines TRBV29-1 with TRBJ2-7, with TRBD1 matching 12 bases. Germline loops: CDR1 SQVTM, CDR2 ANQGSEA. J gave up 6 bases and V 4 bases, and 4 bases lay outside the gene matches. This CDR3 region has 13 residues. In DNA form, the CDR3 reads TGCAGCGTTGTTGGGACAGGGGGCTTCGAGCAGTACTTC. This translates into CSVVGTGGFEQYF.

This clonotype was recorded at least ten times. The V gene is TRBV10-2, the J gene TRBJ2-1; D not certain. The V gene's germline CDR1 is WSHSY and CDR2 SAAADI. Trimming removed 8 bases from V and 0 bases from J, with 8 bases in between. This CDR3 has 13 residues. The CDR3 DNA is TGCGCCAGCTTAGGAGACTCCTACAATGAGCAGTTCTTC. Its translation is CASLGDSYNEQFF.

Note on this clonotype: A junction boundary mismatches the germline segment, possibly from a read error. The chain employs TRBV20-1 and TRBJ1-5, with D tentatively TRBD1 (5 bases). Germline values: CDR1 DFQATT, CDR2 SNEGSKA (reference sequence). The CDR3 has 13 residues. CDR3 nucleotide sequence: TGCAGTACTAGGACAACCGGCAATCAGCCCCAGCATTTT. Translated: CSTRTTGNQPQHF.

This clonotype was observed many times. This rearrangement joins TRBV20-1 to TRBJ2-7; 10 bases are shared with TRBD2. This CDR3 spans 17 amino acids. Germline V gene lookup returns CDR1 DFQATT and CDR2 SNEGSKA (reference sequence). Trimming cost V 0 bases and J 3 bases; bases outside gene matches: 11. This CDR3 reads CSARDLTSGAYDYEQYF. The CDR3 DNA is TGCAGTGCTAGAGATTTAACTAGCGGGGCGTATGACTACGAGCAGTACTTC.

The rearrangement links TRBV7-2 to TRBJ2-1, with 8 positions matching TRBD1. The CDR3 consists of 17 residues. With V trimmed by 1 base and J by 4 bases, 9 bases remained unmatched. Looked up from germline, CDR1 is SGHTA and CDR2 is FQGNSA. The CDR3: CASSLDLGTGVYNEQFF. The CDR3 DNA sequence: TGTGCCAGCAGCTTAGACCTGGGGACAGGAGTTTACAATGAGCAGTTCTTC.

The sample holds many counts of this clonotype. This sequence joins TRBV29-1 and TRBJ1-1; a possible D gene is TRBD1 (5 bases). CDR1 and CDR2 from the germline V gene are SQVTM and ANQGSEA. Trimming cost V 3 bases and J 8 bases, with 16 bases left between them. CDR3 length: 13 residues. The DNA of the CDR3 is TGCAGCGTTGAGAACGGGCAGGGCGTCGAAGCTTTCTTT. Translated: CSVENGQGVEAFF.

The sample holds many counts of this clonotype. The chain carries TRBV6-5 and TRBJ2-2; D is ambiguous. The germline V gene encodes CDR1 MNHEY and CDR2 SVGAGI. The CDR3 has 13 residues. Trimming stripped 3 bases from V and 4 bases from J, with 6 bases between. The CDR3 sequence is CASSYSPTGELFF. In DNA, the CDR3 is TGTGCCAGCAGTTATTCCCCCACCGGGGAGCTGTTTTTT.

This clonotype was recorded many times. The J gene is TRBJ2-3, the V gene TRBV5-5; either TRBD1 or TRBD2 may supply D (5 bases each). V dropped 6 bases and J dropped 2 bases, with 13 bases sitting between them. The CDR3 extends over 14 amino acids. Germline V lookup: CDR1 SGHKS, CDR2 YYEKEE (reference sequence). CDR3 in amino acids: CASIDYRFTDTQYF. In DNA, the CDR3 is TGTGCCAGCATCGACTACAGGTTCACAGATACGCAGTATTTT. The full variable domain, completed using reference TRBV5-5 and TRBJ2-3, is DAGVTQSPTHLIKTRGQQVTLRCSPISGHKSVSWYQQVLGQGPQFIFQYYEKEERGRGNFPDRFSARQFPNYSSELNVNALLLGDSALYLCASIDYRFTDTQYFGPGTRLTVL.

This clonotype was recorded at least ten times. This rearrangement joins TRBV20-1 to TRBJ2-7; D remains unclear. The CDR3 runs to 14 residues. Germline V lookup: CDR1 DFQATT, CDR2 SNEGSKA (reference sequence). The V end lost 0 bases, the J end lost 1 base, and 10 bases lay between the germline ends. The CDR3 DNA reads TGCAGTGCTAGAGATCGAGGAAAGTCCTACGAGCAGTACTTC. It is translated as CSARDRGKSYEQYF.

This clonotype was recorded many times. This rearrangement joins TRBV11-2 to TRBJ2-3, with 13 bases matching TRBD2. This CDR3 contains 16 residues. The germline CDR1 and CDR2 sequences are SGHAT and FQNNGV. Trimming took 4 bases from V and 9 from J; bases not matched to a gene: 10. DNA of the CDR3: TGTGCCAGCAGCTCTTCGACTAGCGGGAGGAGGAAGACGCAGTATTTT. Translated, it gives CASSSSTSGRRKTQYF.

This clonotype was detected ten times or more. V is TRBV4-1 and J is TRBJ2-7; 10 bases are shared with TRBD1. The germline V gene has CDR1 MGHRA and CDR2 YSYEKL. The CDR3 has 16 residues. Germline trimming cut 4 bases from V and 7 bases from J; bases unmatched to any gene: 13. The DNA of the CDR3 is TGCGCCAGCAGCCCCACCCCGGGACAGGGGTTTAGGGAGCAGTACTTC. Amino acids: CASSPTPGQGFREQYF.